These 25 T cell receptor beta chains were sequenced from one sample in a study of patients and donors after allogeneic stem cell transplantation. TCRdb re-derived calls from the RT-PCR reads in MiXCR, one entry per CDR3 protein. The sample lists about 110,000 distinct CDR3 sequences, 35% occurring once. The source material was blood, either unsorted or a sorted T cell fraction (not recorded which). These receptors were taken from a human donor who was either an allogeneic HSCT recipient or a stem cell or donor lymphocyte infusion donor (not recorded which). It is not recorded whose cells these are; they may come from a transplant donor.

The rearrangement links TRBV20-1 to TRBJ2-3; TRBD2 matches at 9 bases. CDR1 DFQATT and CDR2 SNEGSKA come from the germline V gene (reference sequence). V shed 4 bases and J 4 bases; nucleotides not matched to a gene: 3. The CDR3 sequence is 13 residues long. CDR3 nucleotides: TGCAGTGCTATAATAGCGGGAGCAGATACGCAGTATTTT. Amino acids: CSAIIAGADTQYF.

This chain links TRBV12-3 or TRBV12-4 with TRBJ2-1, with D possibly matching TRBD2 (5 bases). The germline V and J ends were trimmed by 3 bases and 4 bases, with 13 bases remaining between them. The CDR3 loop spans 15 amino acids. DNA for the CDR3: TGTGCCAGCAGTTTGTCGGCGGGCCGTTACAATGAGCAGTTCTTC. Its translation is CASSLSAGRYNEQFF.

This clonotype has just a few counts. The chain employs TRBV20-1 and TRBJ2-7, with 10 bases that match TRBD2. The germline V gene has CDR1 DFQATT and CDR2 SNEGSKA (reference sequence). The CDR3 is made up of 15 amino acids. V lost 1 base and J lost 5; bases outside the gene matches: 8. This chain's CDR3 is CSARALGLAGDEQYF. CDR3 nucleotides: TGCAGTGCTAGAGCGTTGGGGCTAGCGGGAGACGAGCAGTACTTC.

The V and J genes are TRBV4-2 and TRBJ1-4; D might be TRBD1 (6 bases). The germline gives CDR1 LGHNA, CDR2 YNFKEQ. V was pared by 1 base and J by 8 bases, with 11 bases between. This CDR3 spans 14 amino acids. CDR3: CASSQGQVGEKLFF. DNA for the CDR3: TGTGCCAGCAGCCAAGGACAGGTTGGAGAAAAACTGTTTTTT.

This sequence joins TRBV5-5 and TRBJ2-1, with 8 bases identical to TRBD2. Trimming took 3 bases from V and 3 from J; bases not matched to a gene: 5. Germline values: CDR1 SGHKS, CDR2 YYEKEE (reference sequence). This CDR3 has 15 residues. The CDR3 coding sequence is TGTGCCAGCAGCTCTACGACTAGCGACTACAATGAGCAGTTCTTC. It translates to CASSSTTSDYNEQFF.

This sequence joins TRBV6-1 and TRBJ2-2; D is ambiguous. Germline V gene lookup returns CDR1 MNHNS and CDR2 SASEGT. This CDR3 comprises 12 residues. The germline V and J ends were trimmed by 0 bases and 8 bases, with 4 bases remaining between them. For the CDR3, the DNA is TGTGCCAGCAGTGAAGCTGGGGGGGAGCTGTTTTTT. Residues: CASSEAGGELFF.

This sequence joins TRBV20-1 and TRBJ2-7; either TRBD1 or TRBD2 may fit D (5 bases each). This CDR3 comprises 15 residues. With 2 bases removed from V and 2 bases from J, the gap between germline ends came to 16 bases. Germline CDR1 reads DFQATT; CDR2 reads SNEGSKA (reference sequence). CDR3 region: CSARSRDLWTYEQYF. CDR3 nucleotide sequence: TGCAGTGCTAGATCCCGGGACCTTTGGACCTACGAGCAGTACTTC.

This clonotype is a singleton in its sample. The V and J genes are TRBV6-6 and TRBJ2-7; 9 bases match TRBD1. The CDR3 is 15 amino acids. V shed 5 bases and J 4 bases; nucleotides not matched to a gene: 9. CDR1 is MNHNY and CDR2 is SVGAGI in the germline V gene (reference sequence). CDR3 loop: CASSRPGQGWYEQYF. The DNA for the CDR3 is TGTGCCAGCAGTCGACCGGGACAGGGTTGGTACGAGCAGTACTTC.

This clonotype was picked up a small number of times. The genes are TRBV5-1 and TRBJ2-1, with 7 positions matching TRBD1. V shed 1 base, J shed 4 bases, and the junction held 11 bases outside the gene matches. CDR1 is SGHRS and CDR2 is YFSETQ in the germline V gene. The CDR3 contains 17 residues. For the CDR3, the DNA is TGCGCCAGCAGCTTGAGGGGGCAGACTAAGAGGTACAATGAGCAGTTCTTC. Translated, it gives CASSLRGQTKRYNEQFF.

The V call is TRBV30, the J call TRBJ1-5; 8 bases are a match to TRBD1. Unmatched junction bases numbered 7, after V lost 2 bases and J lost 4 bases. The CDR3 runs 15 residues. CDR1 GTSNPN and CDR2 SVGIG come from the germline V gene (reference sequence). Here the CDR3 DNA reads TGTGCCTGGAGTCGGAGAGGACAGGGTAATCAGCCCCAGCATTTT. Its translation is CAWSRRGQGNQPQHF.

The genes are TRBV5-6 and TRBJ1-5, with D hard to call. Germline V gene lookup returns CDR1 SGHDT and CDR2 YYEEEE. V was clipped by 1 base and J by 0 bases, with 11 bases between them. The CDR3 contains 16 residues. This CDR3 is CASSLSGLYSNQPQHF. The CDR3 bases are TGTGCCAGCAGCTTGTCAGGTCTTTATAGCAATCAGCCCCAGCATTTT.

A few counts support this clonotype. DNA for the CDR3: TGCAGTGCTAGGGACCCGGACAGGTCTCAGCCCCAGCATTTT. Protein: CSARDPDRSQPQHF. This sequence joins TRBV20-1 and TRBJ1-5; 7 bases agree with TRBD1. Per the germline V gene, CDR1 is DFQATT and CDR2 is SNEGSKA (reference sequence). Trimming took 3 bases from V and 6 from J; bases not matched to a gene: 8. This CDR3 has 14 amino acids.

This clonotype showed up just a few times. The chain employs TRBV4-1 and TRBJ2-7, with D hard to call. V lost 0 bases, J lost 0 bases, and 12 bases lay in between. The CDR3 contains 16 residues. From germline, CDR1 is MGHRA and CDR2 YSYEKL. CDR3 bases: TGCGCCAGCAGCCAAGATCGAGAGGCGGTCTCCTACGAGCAGTACTTC. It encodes CASSQDREAVSYEQYF.

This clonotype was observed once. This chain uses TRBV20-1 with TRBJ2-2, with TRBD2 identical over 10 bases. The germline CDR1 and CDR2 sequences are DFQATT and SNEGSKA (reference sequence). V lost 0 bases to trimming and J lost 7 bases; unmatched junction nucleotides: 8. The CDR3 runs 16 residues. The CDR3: CSARDRLAGVVGELFF. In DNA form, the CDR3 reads TGCAGTGCTAGAGATCGTCTAGCGGGAGTAGTCGGGGAGCTGTTTTTT.

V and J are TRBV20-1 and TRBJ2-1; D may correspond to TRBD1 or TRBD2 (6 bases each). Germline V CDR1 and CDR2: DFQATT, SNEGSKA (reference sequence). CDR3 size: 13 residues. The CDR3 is CRAGGRNHNEQFF. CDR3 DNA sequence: TGCAGAGCTGGGGGGCGGAACCACAATGAGCAGTTCTTC.

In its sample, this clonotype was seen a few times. CDR3 in amino acids: CASGATGGRSGYTF. The CDR3, as DNA: TGCGCCAGCGGAGCGACAGGGGGCCGCAGTGGCTACACCTTC. The chain is built from TRBV5-1 and TRBJ1-2; 10 nucleotides match TRBD1. V lost 7 bases and J lost 7; bases outside the gene matches: 10. This CDR3 comprises 14 residues. The germline gives CDR1 SGHRS, CDR2 YFSETQ.

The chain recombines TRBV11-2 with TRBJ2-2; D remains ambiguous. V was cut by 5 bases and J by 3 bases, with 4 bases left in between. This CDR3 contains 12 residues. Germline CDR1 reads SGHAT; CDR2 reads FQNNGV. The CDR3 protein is CASSPYTGELFF. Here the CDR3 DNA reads TGTGCCAGCAGCCCCTACACCGGGGAGCTGTTTTTT.

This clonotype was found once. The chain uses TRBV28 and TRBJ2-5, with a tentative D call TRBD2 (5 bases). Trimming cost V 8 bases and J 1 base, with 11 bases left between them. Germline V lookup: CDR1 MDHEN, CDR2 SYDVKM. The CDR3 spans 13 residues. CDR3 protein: CASSRRTQETQYF. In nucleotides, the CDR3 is TGTGCCAGCTCACGGAGGACCCAAGAGACCCAGTACTTC.

The CDR3 protein is CASSQRVGGTDTQYF. The CDR3 region has the DNA TGTGCCAGCAGCCAACGGGTTGGTGGCACAGATACGCAGTATTTT. This chain joins TRBV3-1 and TRBJ2-3; D remains unclear. Trimming left V 2 bases short and J 1 base short, with 10 bases between. Germline CDR1 reads LGHDT; CDR2 reads YNNKEL (reference sequence). CDR3 length: 15 amino acids.

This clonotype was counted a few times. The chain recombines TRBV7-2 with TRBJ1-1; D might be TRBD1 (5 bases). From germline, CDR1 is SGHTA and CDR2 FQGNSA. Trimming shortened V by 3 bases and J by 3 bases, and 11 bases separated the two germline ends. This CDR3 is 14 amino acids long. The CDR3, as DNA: TGTGCCAGCAGCTTTGTGGTAGGGGACACTGAAGCTTTCTTT. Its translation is CASSFVVGDTEAFF.

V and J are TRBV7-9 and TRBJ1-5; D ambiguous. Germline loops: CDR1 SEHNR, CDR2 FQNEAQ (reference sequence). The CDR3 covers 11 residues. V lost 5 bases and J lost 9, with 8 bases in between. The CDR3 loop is CASSREGPQHF. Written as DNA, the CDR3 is TGTGCCAGCAGCCGCGAGGGGCCCCAGCATTTT. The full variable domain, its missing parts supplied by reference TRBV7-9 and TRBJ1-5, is DTGVSQNPRHKITKRGQNVTFRCDPISEHNRLYWYRQTLGQGPEFLTYFQNEAQLEKSRLLSDRFSAERPKGSFSTLEIQRTEQGDSAMYLCASSREGPQHFGDGTRLSIL.

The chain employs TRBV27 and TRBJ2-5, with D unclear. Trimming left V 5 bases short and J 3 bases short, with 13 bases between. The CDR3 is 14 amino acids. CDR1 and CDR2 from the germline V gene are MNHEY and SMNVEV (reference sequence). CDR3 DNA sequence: TGTGCCAGCAGTCCATTATCCCGTAAAGAGACCCAGTACTTC. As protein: CASSPLSRKETQYF.

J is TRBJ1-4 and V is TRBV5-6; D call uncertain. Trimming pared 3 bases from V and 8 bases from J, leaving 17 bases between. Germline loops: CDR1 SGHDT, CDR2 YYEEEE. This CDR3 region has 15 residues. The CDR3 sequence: CASSSEPGQAEKLFF. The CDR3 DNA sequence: TGTGCCAGCAGCTCCGAACCGGGTCAGGCGGAAAAACTGTTTTTT.

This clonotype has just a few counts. The CDR3 is CSARDDHEQYF. In nucleotides, the CDR3 is TGCAGTGCTAGAGATGACCACGAGCAGTACTTC. The chain recombines TRBV20-1 with TRBJ2-7; D unclear. Trimming pared 0 bases from V and 5 bases from J, leaving 5 bases between. Germline CDR1 reads DFQATT; CDR2 reads SNEGSKA (reference sequence). The CDR3 is 11 amino acids.

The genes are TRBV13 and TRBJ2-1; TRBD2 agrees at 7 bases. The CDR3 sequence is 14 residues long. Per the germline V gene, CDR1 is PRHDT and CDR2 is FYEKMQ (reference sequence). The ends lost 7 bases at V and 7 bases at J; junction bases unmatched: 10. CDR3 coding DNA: TGTGCCAGCACCACGGGGGACTACGGTAATGAGCAGTTCTTC. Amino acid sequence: CASTTGDYGNEQFF.